The rows below give T cell receptor beta chains drawn from one sample of a study of monozygotic twins with inflammatory bowel disease. TCRdb re-called the 5' RACE reads and gives one entry per CDR3 protein, without DNA. The sample table sets out about 210,000 distinct CDR3 sequences. Sequenced sample: blood. The receptors were sampled from a human donor with ulcerative colitis or Crohn's disease, or a healthy co-twin of an affected twin (not recorded which). Both conserved end residues are part of each CDR3. Each record gives: V gene, J gene, CDR3 protein.

>TRBV6-1|TRBJ1-2
CASSTLPGQNYGYTF
>TRBV12-3/TRBV12-4|TRBJ1-1
CASTPRAGNTEAFF
>TRBV5-1|TRBJ2-2
CASSGTGEHGELFF
>TRBV4-1|TRBJ2-4
CASSQGGQGNKAKNIQYF
>TRBV12-3/TRBV12-4|TRBJ1-1
CASRSGGNTEAFF
>TRBV18|TRBJ2-2
CASSPMERNTGELFF
>TRBV10-3|TRBJ1-5
CAISSSEQGTQPQHF
>TRBV7-2|TRBJ2-5
CASSLVGTQYF
>TRBV2|TRBJ1-5
CASNRGGSNQPQHF
>TRBV7-9|TRBJ2-3
CASSFTSIGWDTQYF
>TRBV5-1|TRBJ2-1
CASSPYLTSGGPQEQFF
>TRBV5-1|TRBJ1-1
CASSLETNTEAFF
>TRBV20-1|TRBJ1-4
CSARQTPLNEKLFF
>TRBV5-1|TRBJ2-3
CASGGDSRTDTQYF
>TRBV7-2|TRBJ1-4
CASSLFSRGEKLFF
>TRBV7-9|TRBJ2-7
CASSPTGSLEQYF